This T cell receptor beta chain comes out of a study of vaccination and CD4 T cells after COVID-19. About the research overall: Convalescent patients gave post-COVID blood a median about 91 days post-diagnosis, range 35 to 161. Cellular stimulation was performed using overlapping spike peptides derived from SARS-CoV-2, HCoV-NL63, HCoV-OC43 and HCoV-229E. Study observations and caveats: Convalescent patients gained a median 86.3% of their reactive clones only post-vaccination.

The CDR3 extends over 14 amino acids. V lost 6 bases and J lost 6, with 14 bases in between. Noted treatment: roughly 11-day PBMC culture with coronavirus spike peptide pools or control peptides (ViraFEST assay). Collection of the unexposed donor's CD4+ T cells took place before the COVID-19 pandemic (2011-2018). TCR sequencing followed the expansion of antigen-specific T cells with peptide pools in ViraFEST. The Oncomine TCR Beta short-read assay sequenced DNA from cultured CD4+ T cells. TCRdb re-derived calls from the PCR reads in MiXCR, one entry per CDR3 protein. The table shows approximately 8,600 distinct CDR3 sequences, with roughly 48% occurring only once. Comment on this clonotype: Its antigen is as yet unknown.

V and J are TRBV12-3 or TRBV12-4 and TRBJ2-2; D gene uncertain. This TCR was sampled from a human donor in good health. The sequencing input was CD4+ T cells from blood, cultured in vitro. The CDR3 DNA sequence: TGTGCCAGCAGAATCGACGGACCCCCCGGGGAGCTGTTTTTT. Residues: CASRIDGPPGELFF.